The 27 T cell receptor beta chains below all came from one sample that was sequenced in a study of OX40 agonist ivuxolimab in advanced cancers. Sequenced by immunoSEQ multiplex PCR; TCRdb stores in-frame clones only, minus some. The sample gives tens of thousands of clones, about 80% of which show up once; more than 1% is in the top ten. The source material was CD4+ or CD8+ T cells sorted from blood, sampled in a trial of the OX40 agonist ivuxolimab. These receptors were obtained from an adult with an advanced solid tumor such as melanoma, head and neck, liver or kidney cancer.

The chain combines TRBV2 with TRBJ1-4, with D maybe TRBD1 (5 bases). V lost 6 bases and J 5 bases, leaving 16 bases between the germline ends. Per germline, CDR1 SNHLY and CDR2 FYNNEI. This CDR3 contains 15 residues. The CDR3 spells CASRNWGGGNEKLFF. In DNA form, the CDR3 reads TGTGCCAGCAGGAATTGGGGCGGCGGGAATGAAAAACTGTTTTTT.

The chain employs TRBV5-4 and TRBJ2-1; 9 bases are a match to TRBD1. The germline V gene has CDR1 SGHNT and CDR2 YYREEE (reference sequence). V trimming: 4 bases; J trimming: 3 bases; junction bases outside the gene matches: 5. This CDR3 contains 15 residues. Here the CDR3 DNA reads TGTGCCAGCAGCCCCCGGACAGGGGACTACAATGAGCAGTTCTTC. It is translated as CASSPRTGDYNEQFF.

This sequence joins TRBV6-1 and TRBJ1-1; D unresolved. CDR1 is MNHNS and CDR2 is SASEGT in the germline V gene. CDR3 length: 14 amino acids. The germline V and J ends were trimmed by 4 bases and 1 base, with 10 bases remaining between them. CDR3 protein: CASSVVHRNTEAFF. For the CDR3, the DNA is TGTGCCAGCAGTGTCGTACATCGGAACACTGAAGCTTTCTTT.

The chain combines TRBV11-2 with TRBJ1-1; D gene unclear. The CDR3 runs to 13 residues. The germline gives CDR1 SGHAT, CDR2 FQNNGV. Trimming shortened V by 3 bases and J by 1 base, and 6 bases separated the two germline ends. CDR3 amino acids: CASSFGENTEAFF. The CDR3 region has the DNA TGTGCCAGCAGCTTCGGGGAGAACACTGAAGCTTTCTTT.

The rearrangement uses TRBV11-3 and TRBJ2-7, with D possibly TRBD1 on 5 matching bases. The CDR3 sequence is 13 residues long. The germline V gene encodes CDR1 SGHNT and CDR2 YENEEA. V lost 6 bases, J lost 2 bases, and 11 bases lay in between. The CDR3 sequence: CASSPGFTYEQYF. The CDR3 region has the DNA TGTGCCAGCAGTCCAGGGTTCACCTACGAGCAGTACTTC.

The chain has TRBV6-5 and TRBJ1-1, with D possibly being TRBD1 (5 bases). The CDR3 is 15 amino acids. CDR1 and CDR2 (germline): MNHEY, SVGAGI. The V and J ends lost 2 bases and 1 base respectively, with 11 bases between them. The CDR3 loop is CASSYDARANTEAFF. The CDR3 DNA reads TGTGCCAGCAGTTACGACGCCAGGGCGAACACTGAAGCTTTCTTT.

The CDR3 sequence is CASSLLVGRTEAFF. Here the CDR3 DNA reads TGTGCCAGCAGCCTCCTGGTTGGTCGGACTGAAGCTTTCTTT. The chain links TRBV7-9 to TRBJ1-1, with D unclear. The CDR3 runs to 14 residues. V lost 5 bases and J lost 5, with 15 bases in between. CDR1 and CDR2 from the germline V gene are SEHNR and FQNEAQ (reference sequence).

This chain joins TRBV11-2 and TRBJ2-7, with TRBD1 identical over 7 bases. This CDR3 is built from 15 residues. Germline V CDR1 and CDR2: SGHAT, FQNNGV. The J segment lost 3 bases and the V segment lost 2 bases, leaving 7 bases of the junction unmatched. The CDR3 sequence: CASSLSKGARYEQYF. CDR3 bases: TGTGCCAGCAGCTTAAGCAAGGGGGCCCGCTACGAGCAGTACTTC.

This chain joins TRBV4-1 and TRBJ1-4; tentatively, D is TRBD1 (6 bases). The CDR3 consists of 16 residues. CDR1 is MGHRA, CDR2 YSYEKL, per germline. V lost 0 bases to trimming and J lost 5 bases, with 13 bases between them. This chain's CDR3 is CASSQDPPGANEKLFF. The CDR3 region has the DNA TGCGCCAGCAGCCAAGATCCCCCAGGGGCCAATGAAAAACTGTTTTTT.

A remark on this clone: A read error is possible here, since a much larger clone lies one base away. Other DNA variants within this sample encode the same CDR3. J is TRBJ2-2 and V is TRBV4-1; D gene uncertain. CDR1 MGHRA and CDR2 YSYEKL come from the germline V gene. The CDR3 has 14 residues. V was cut by 0 bases and J by 4 bases, with 6 bases left in between. Here the CDR3 DNA reads TGCGCCAGCAGCCAAGATAGTCGCACCGGGGAGCTGTTTTTT. It translates to CASSQDSRTGELFF.

This chain joins TRBV15 and TRBJ1-2; D uncertain. The CDR3 covers 14 residues. The V and J ends lost 2 bases and 7 bases respectively, with 14 bases between them. The germline CDR1 and CDR2 sequences are LNHNV and YYDKDF (reference sequence). CDR3 bases: TGTGCCACCAGCAGACAGGTGGTATGGGGTGGCTACACCTTC. As protein: CATSRQVVWGGYTF.

The CDR3 here is CASSPSQTGVTEAFF. The CDR3 nucleotides are TGTGCCAGCAGCCCTTCTCAGACAGGGGTTACTGAAGCTTTCTTT. The genes are TRBV7-8 and TRBJ1-1; 8 positions agree with TRBD1. The CDR3 runs to 15 residues. Germline loops: CDR1 SGHVS, CDR2 FQNEAQ. Losses at the gene ends were 5 bases for V and 5 bases for J; bases not matched to a gene: 10.

The J gene is TRBJ2-4, the V gene TRBV12-5; 10 nucleotides agree with TRBD1. Germline CDR1 and CDR2: LGHNT and FRNRAP. The trim removed 6 bases at V and 2 bases at J, leaving 7 bases unmatched. The CDR3 totals 16 residues. CDR3 in DNA: TGTGCTAGTGGACCGGGACAGGGGAGGTCCAAAAACATTCAGTACTTC. Translated: CASGPGQGRSKNIQYF.

The V and J genes are TRBV6-6 and TRBJ2-5; 10 bases fit TRBD2. Germline CDR1 reads MNHNY; CDR2 reads SVGAGI (reference sequence). The CDR3 is 13 amino acids. With 6 bases clipped from V and 5 bases from J, the junction kept 3 bases outside the gene matches. The CDR3 loop reads CASRSLAGETQYF. Here the CDR3 DNA reads TGTGCCAGCAGATCACTAGCGGGGGAGACCCAGTACTTC.

The rearrangement links TRBV6-7 to TRBJ1-2; 7 bases align to TRBD1. TRBV6-7 is an ORF, with its function uncertain. Trimming at V came to 6 bases and at J to 4 bases, leaving 5 bases not matched to a gene. The CDR3 has 13 residues. CDR3 coding DNA: TGTGCCAGCAGAAGACAGGGCGGCTATGGCTACACCTTC. This gives the protein CASRRQGGYGYTF.

The gene calls are TRBV7-9 and TRBJ2-5; D unclear. Between the trimmed V and J ends, which lost 4 bases and 5 bases, there was a span of 5 bases. CDR1 and CDR2 (germline): SEHNR, FQNEAQ (reference sequence). The CDR3 has 11 amino acids. CDR3 residues: CASSYLETQYF. For the CDR3, the DNA is TGTGCCAGCAGCTACCTGGAGACCCAGTACTTC.

The chain couples TRBV10-3 to TRBJ1-5, with 7 bases fitting TRBD1. Germline V lookup: CDR1 ENHRY, CDR2 SYGVKD. V was clipped by 5 bases and J by 5 bases; unmatched bases: 6. The CDR3 has 14 amino acids. In DNA, the CDR3 is TGTGCCATCAGTCGACAGGGTAGGGATCAGCCCCAGCATTTT. Protein sequence: CAISRQGRDQPQHF.

The V and J genes are TRBV29-1 and TRBJ1-4; no clear D. The CDR3 has 15 residues. V lost 8 bases and J 3 bases, leaving 19 bases between the germline ends. Germline CDR1 reads SQVTM; CDR2 reads ANQGSEA. CDR3 nucleotide sequence: TGCAGCTACGGAGTAAACACGAGGGCTAATGAAAAACTGTTTTTT. It specifies CSYGVNTRANEKLFF.

This clone was seen a few times. The J gene is TRBJ1-6, the V gene TRBV7-2; D may be TRBD1 (6 bases). V shed 5 bases and J shed 8 bases, with 13 bases lying between them. This CDR3 contains 14 residues. Germline V gene sequence: CDR1 SGHTA, CDR2 FQGNSA. The CDR3: CASSPRDRYSPLHF. As DNA, the CDR3 is TGTGCCAGCAGCCCCCGAGACAGGTATTCACCCCTCCACTTT.

The rearrangement joins TRBV6-6 to TRBJ1-6; TRBD1 might be the D (5 bases). CDR1 is MNHNY and CDR2 is SVGAGI in the germline V gene (reference sequence). The CDR3 has 14 residues. Trimming removed 6 bases at V and 8 bases at J, with 14 bases between. In DNA form, the CDR3 reads TGTGCCAGCAGCTATGAACGGGGGGATTCACCCCTCCACTTT. Its translation is CASSYERGDSPLHF.

This clone showed up just a few times. The chain is built from TRBV5-1 and TRBJ2-7; D is possibly TRBD2 (5 bases). V lost 0 bases, J lost 5 bases, and 6 bases lay in between. CDR3 length: 12 amino acids. In germline, CDR1 is SGHRS, CDR2 YFSETQ. This CDR3 reads CASSLVRDEQYF. The CDR3 nucleotides are TGCGCCAGCAGCTTGGTGAGGGACGAGCAGTACTTC.

In its sample, this clone was seen a few times. J is TRBJ2-1 and V is TRBV7-2; 7 bases match TRBD2. The CDR3 spans 16 residues. CDR1 is SGHTA and CDR2 is FQGNSA in the germline V gene. Losses at the gene ends were 5 bases for V and 7 bases for J; bases not matched to a gene: 14. This CDR3 is CASSPTRGWGGNEQFF. In nucleotides, the CDR3 is TGTGCCAGCAGCCCCACCCGGGGGTGGGGGGGTAATGAGCAGTTCTTC.

The chain uses TRBV9 and TRBJ1-2; D is perhaps TRBD1 (5 bases). Germline CDR1 reads SGDLS; CDR2 reads YYNGEE. V was shortened by 4 bases and J by 0 bases, with 13 bases between the two germline ends. The CDR3 is made up of 15 amino acids. The CDR3 region is CASSYFGASNYGYTF. As DNA, the CDR3 is TGTGCCAGCAGCTACTTCGGGGCCTCTAACTATGGCTACACCTTC.

This CDR3 reads CASRRQSNQPQHF. CDR3 in DNA: TGTGCCAGCAGAAGACAAAGCAATCAGCCCCAGCATTTT. V is TRBV6-5 and J is TRBJ1-5, with D uncertain. The CDR3 totals 13 residues. Germline V CDR1 and CDR2: MNHEY, SVGAGI. V lost 6 bases to trimming and J lost 1 base, with 7 bases between them.

The chain couples TRBV2 to TRBJ1-5; TRBD1 is a possible D gene (5 bases). CDR1 SNHLY and CDR2 FYNNEI come from the germline V gene. The CDR3 extends over 15 amino acids. V was pared by 7 bases and J by 0 bases, with 13 bases between. CDR3 region: CASKLGVNSNQPQHF. The CDR3, as DNA: TGTGCCAGCAAGTTGGGGGTCAATAGCAATCAGCCCCAGCATTTT.

The chain carries TRBV7-9 and TRBJ1-3; a possible D gene is TRBD1 (6 bases). The V gene lost 3 bases and the J gene lost 4 bases, with 7 bases spanning the gap. This CDR3 contains 13 residues. Per the germline V gene, CDR1 is SEHNR and CDR2 is FQNEAQ (reference sequence). Written as DNA, the CDR3 is TGTGCCAGCAGCTTGGGACAAGGAAACACCATATATTTT. Protein: CASSLGQGNTIYF.

The chain employs TRBV29-1 and TRBJ1-2, with 7 nucleotides matching TRBD1. Trimming took 7 bases from V and 7 from J; bases not matched to a gene: 6. The V gene's germline CDR1 is SQVTM and CDR2 ANQGSEA. This CDR3 is 11 amino acids long. The DNA of the CDR3 is TGCAGCGCCGCGACAGGGACTGGCTACACCTTC. Translated, it gives CSAATGTGYTF.